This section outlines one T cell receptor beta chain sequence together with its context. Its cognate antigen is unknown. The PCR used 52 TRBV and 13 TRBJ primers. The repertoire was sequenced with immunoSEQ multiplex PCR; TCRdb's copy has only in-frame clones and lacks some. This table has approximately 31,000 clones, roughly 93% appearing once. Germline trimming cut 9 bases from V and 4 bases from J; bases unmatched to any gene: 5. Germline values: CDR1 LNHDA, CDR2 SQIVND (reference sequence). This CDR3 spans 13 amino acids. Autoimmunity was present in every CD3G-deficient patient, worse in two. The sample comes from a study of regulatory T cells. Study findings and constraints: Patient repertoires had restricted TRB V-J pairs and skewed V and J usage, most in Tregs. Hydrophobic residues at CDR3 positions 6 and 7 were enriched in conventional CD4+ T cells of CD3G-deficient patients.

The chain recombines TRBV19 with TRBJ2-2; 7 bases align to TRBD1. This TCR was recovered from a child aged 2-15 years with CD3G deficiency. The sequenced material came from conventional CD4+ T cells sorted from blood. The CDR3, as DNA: TGTGCCAGCCAGGGACAGCGCACCGGGGAGCTGTTTTTT. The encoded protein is CASQGQRTGELFF.